These T cell receptor beta chains were read from a single sample in a study of T cells in Graves' hyperthyroidism and ophthalmopathy. A single record per CDR3 protein comes from TCRdb applying MiXCR to the multiplex PCR reads. The sample lists roughly 710,000 distinct CDR3 sequences, about a third seen once, with approximately 31% in the top ten. Sample: blood. Every receptor here comes from a woman in her 40s with Graves' hyperthyroidism. CDR3s include the opening cysteine and the closing phenylalanine or tryptophan. A D gene is named only where the DNA matches it firmly. Clone size is stated in some rows and not others, as once, few, many or a class when expanded.

d_call clone_size j_call v_call cdr3_aa cdr3_nt
. . TRBJ1-1 TRBV20-1 CSAGGAITEAFF TGCAGTGCTGGGGGGGCGATCACTGAAGCTTTCTTT
. . TRBJ1-4 TRBV28 CASRTGYINEKLFF TGTGCCAGCAGGACCGGGTATATTAATGAAAAACTGTTTTTT
TRBD1 many TRBJ1-1 TRBV10-3 CATGTGPNTEAFF TGTGCCACCGGGACAGGCCCTAACACTGAAGCTTTCTTT
TRBD1 . TRBJ1-2 TRBV29-1 CSVDRTGVNYGYTF TGCAGCGTTGATCGGACAGGGGTTAACTATGGCTACACCTTC
. many TRBJ2-7 TRBV6-6 CASKAPGSYEQYF TGTGCCAGCAAGGCCCCAGGGAGCTACGAGCAGTACTTC
. many TRBJ2-5 TRBV10-3 CAINQQSGSEETQYF TGTGCCATAAATCAGCAAAGCGGGTCTGAAGAGACCCAGTACTTC
TRBD1 few TRBJ2-7 TRBV12-3/TRBV12-4 CASSKTGIEQYF TGTGCCAGCAGCAAGACAGGGATCGAGCAGTACTTC
. once TRBJ1-6 TRBV20-1 CGASETVNNSPLHF TGCGGTGCTAGTGAAACAGTGAATAATTCACCCCTCCACTTT
TRBD2 few TRBJ2-7 TRBV6-2/TRBV6-3 CASKLAGGYEQYF TGTGCCAGCAAACTAGCGGGAGGTTACGAGCAGTACTTC
. few TRBJ2-3 TRBV5-4 CASSLGVLTQYF TGTGCCAGCAGCTTGGGAGTCCTCACGCAGTATTTT
TRBD2 . TRBJ2-5 TRBV7-6 CASSLRLAKGTQYF TGTGCCAGCAGCTTAAGACTAGCCAAAGGGACCCAGTACTTC
TRBD1 . TRBJ2-7 TRBV10-2 CASSETGMYEQYF TGTGCCAGCAGTGAGACAGGGATGTACGAGCAGTACTTC
TRBD2 . TRBJ2-1 TRBV24-1 CATSAPGGSYNEQFF TGTGCCACCAGTGCTCCGGGAGGGTCCTACAATGAGCAGTTCTTC
. many TRBJ1-1 TRBV9 CASSPTRTGGYFF TGTGCCAGCAGCCCGACCCGTACGGGGGGATATTTCTTT
. many TRBJ2-7 TRBV7-9 CASSLGGTPEQYF TGTGCCAGCAGCTTAGGTGGGACACCAGAGCAGTACTTC
TRBD1 many TRBJ1-2 TRBV14 CASSQDNRGSGYTF TGTGCCAGCAGCCAAGATAACAGGGGATCTGGCTACACCTTC
TRBD1 . TRBJ1-2 TRBV12-3/TRBV12-4 CASHTGGSGYTF TGTGCCAGCCATACAGGGGGCTCTGGCTACACCTTC
. many TRBJ1-1 TRBV19 CASNNYAGDGDTEAFF TGTGCCAGTAATAATTACGCAGGGGATGGGGACACTGAAGCTTTCTTT
TRBD2 . TRBJ2-2 TRBV19 CASRTTRTSWNSNTGELFF TGTGCCAGTAGAACCACCCGGACTAGCTGGAACTCGAACACCGGGGAGCTGTTTTTT
. . TRBJ2-7 TRBV7-9 CASSASWGSGSYEQYF TGTGCCAGCAGCGCTTCATGGGGTAGCGGCTCCTACGAGCAGTACTTC
. many TRBJ1-5 TRBV10-3 CATTSQKNQPQHF TGTGCCACCACATCTCAGAAAAATCAGCCCCAGCATTTT
. . TRBJ2-7 TRBV9 CASSGAPNYGQYF TGTGCCAGCAGCGGCGCCCCAAACTACGGGCAGTACTTC
. many TRBJ1-2 TRBV20-1 CSAGDGLLNYGYTF TGCAGTGCTGGAGACGGTCTCCTTAACTATGGCTACACCTTC
. many TRBJ2-2 TRBV14 CASSQDDSAGELFF TGTGCCAGCAGCCAAGATGACTCGGCCGGGGAGCTGTTTTTT
. . TRBJ1-1 TRBV4-2 CASSPKLVFSEAFF TGTGCCAGCAGCCCGAAGCTGGTGTTCTCTGAAGCTTTCTTT
. . TRBJ2-2 TRBV12-3/TRBV12-4 CASTFGTGELFF TGTGCCAGCACTTTTGGAACCGGGGAGCTGTTTTTT
. few TRBJ2-7 TRBV10-3 CAIGGQVERNEQYF TGTGCCATCGGGGGGCAGGTTGAGAGAAACGAGCAGTACTTC
. many TRBJ1-6 TRBV25-1 CASSEWGDGLPLHF TGTGCCAGCAGTGAATGGGGGGACGGGTTACCCCTCCACTTT
. few TRBJ1-5 TRBV20-1 CSMGGNQPQHF TGCAGTATGGGAGGGAATCAGCCCCAGCATTTT
. . TRBJ1-1 TRBV5-4 CVSSSPQGRTEAFF TGCGTCAGCAGCTCGCCGCAGGGTAGGACTGAAGCTTTCTTT
. . TRBJ1-4 TRBV10-3 CASGSYSLDEKLFF TGTGCCAGCGGATCCTACAGCCTGGACGAAAAACTGTTTTTT
. few TRBJ1-2 TRBV6-1 CASSEARGRNYGYTF TGTGCCAGCAGTGAAGCGCGGGGGAGAAACTATGGCTACACCTTC
. . TRBJ2-2 TRBV6-6 CASSEYRTGELFF TGTGCCAGCAGTGAATACCGAACCGGGGAGCTGTTTTTT
. few TRBJ2-7 TRBV7-8 CASSQYRGGTYEQYF TGTGCCAGCAGCCAGTACAGGGGGGGCACCTACGAGCAGTACTTC
. many TRBJ2-2 TRBV25-1 CASRGNAGELFF TGTGCCAGCAGAGGAAACGCCGGGGAGCTGTTTTTT
. few TRBJ1-5 TRBV13 CASSLTGPDQPQHF TGTGCCAGCAGTTTAACAGGGCCGGATCAGCCCCAGCATTTT
TRBD1 . TRBJ1-6 TRBV7-2 CASSFRQGTYNSPLHF TGTGCCAGCAGCTTCAGACAGGGCACCTATAATTCACCCCTCCACTTT
TRBD1 . TRBJ1-2 TRBV29-1 CSAEKIGQGAAGYTF TGCAGCGCTGAAAAAATTGGACAGGGGGCTGCTGGCTACACCTTC
. few TRBJ2-2 TRBV7-9 CASSLRRGAGELFF TGTGCCAGCAGCTTACGCAGGGGTGCCGGGGAGCTGTTTTTT
. . TRBJ1-5 TRBV7-2 CASSVKVAGNQPQHF TGTGCCAGCAGCGTCAAGGTGGCAGGCAATCAGCCCCAGCATTTT
TRBD2 . TRBJ2-2 TRBV10-3 CAGTSGGANLGELFF TGTGCCGGTACTAGCGGGGGGGCCAATCTCGGGGAGCTGTTTTTT
TRBD1 . TRBJ1-1 TRBV10-3 CAISESPGGTEAFF TGTGCCATCAGTGAGTCTCCAGGGGGCACTGAAGCTTTCTTT
. . TRBJ2-5 TRBV7-2 CASSLAFPTYQETQYF TGTGCCAGCAGCTTAGCCTTCCCGACTTACCAAGAGACCCAGTACTTC
TRBD1 many TRBJ1-2 TRBV7-8 CASSLEVGQWYGYTF TGTGCCAGCAGCTTAGAAGTGGGACAGTGGTATGGCTACACCTTC
. . TRBJ1-2 TRBV5-1 CASSWGGGEGYTF TGTGCCAGCAGCTGGGGGGGAGGTGAAGGCTACACCTTC
. few TRBJ2-5 TRBV19 CASSKPDPTTQETQYF TGTGCCAGTAGTAAGCCCGATCCAACTACGCAAGAGACCCAGTACTTC
. many TRBJ2-6 TRBV19 CATLRSQGRSGANVLTF TGTGCCACCCTTCGGAGCCAGGGTCGGTCTGGGGCCAACGTCCTGACTTTC
TRBD1 many TRBJ2-7 TRBV20-1 CSARDGTGAYEQYF TGCAGTGCTAGAGATGGGACAGGAGCCTACGAGCAGTACTTC
TRBD1 . TRBJ2-7 TRBV5-1 CASSWGQGTHEQYF TGCGCCAGCAGCTGGGGACAGGGAACCCACGAGCAGTACTTC
. . TRBJ2-6 TRBV10-3 CAIRPTGGANVLTF TGTGCCATCAGGCCCACAGGAGGGGCCAACGTCCTGACTTTC